Presented here are 18 T cell receptor beta chains from one specimen sequenced in a study of blood T cells in healthy people across ages. PCR was performed a second time for about 7 to 11 cycles using a sample-barcoded 5' primer and a J-beta primer mix. TCRdb re-called the 5' RACE reads through MiXCR, storing one row per CDR3 protein. There are over 500,000 distinct CDR3 sequences in the sample; about 51% occur only once, and about 14% lies in the top ten. The specimen sequenced was blood. The source of these receptors is a woman over 75 in good health.

The table lists this clonotype with many counts. The chain recombines TRBV12-5 with TRBJ2-3; D not certain. V was cut by 3 bases and J by 0 bases, with 7 bases left in between. There are 14 residues in the CDR3. Germline assignment: CDR1 LGHNT and CDR2 FRNRAP. Here the CDR3 reads CASGFGDSTDTQYF. The CDR3 DNA sequence: TGTGCTAGTGGTTTTGGCGATAGCACAGATACGCAGTATTTT. Full variable domain (missing parts from reference TRBV12-5 and TRBJ2-3): DARVTQTPRHKVTEMGQEVTMRCQPILGHNTVFWYRQTMMQGLELLAYFRNRAPLDDSGMPKDRFSAEMPDATLATLKIQPSEPRDSAVYFCASGFGDSTDTQYFGPGTRLTVL.

V gene TRBV7-2 combines with J gene TRBJ1-5; D is possibly TRBD1 (6 bases). CDR1 is SGHTA and CDR2 is FQGNSA in the germline V gene. The CDR3 consists of 14 residues. Trimming took off 3 bases at V and 4 bases at J, with 10 bases between the two ends. The CDR3 coding sequence is TGTGCCAGCAGCTTTTCACAGGGAAATCAGCCCCAGCATTTT. It encodes CASSFSQGNQPQHF.

This clonotype was seen a few times. The chain's CDR3 is CAWAVGGPSYEQYF. CDR3 DNA: TGTGCCTGGGCCGTCGGGGGGCCCTCCTACGAGCAGTACTTC. This chain links TRBV30 with TRBJ2-7; possibly TRBD2 for D (7 bases). Trimming removed 5 bases from V and 0 bases from J, with 14 bases in between. Germline values: CDR1 GTSNPN, CDR2 SVGIG (reference sequence). The CDR3 is 14 residues long.

The chain links TRBV29-1 to TRBJ2-3; 11 bases map to TRBD2. The V gene's germline CDR1 is SQVTM and CDR2 ANQGSEA. V lost 7 bases and J lost 8; bases outside the gene matches: 14. The CDR3 runs to 15 residues. CDR3: CSGQMTSGASGTQYF. In DNA form, the CDR3 reads TGCAGCGGACAAATGACTAGCGGGGCCTCTGGTACGCAGTATTTT.

Regarding this clonotype: Possible read error: a much larger clone is one base away. The gene calls are TRBV12-3 or TRBV12-4 and TRBJ2-1; D is undetermined. This CDR3 comprises 15 residues. Trimming took off 0 bases at V and 5 bases at J, with 11 bases between the two ends. In DNA, the CDR3 is TGTGCCAGCAGTTTAGCCGTGACTGGCCACAATGAGCAGTTCTTC. This translates into CASSLAVTGHNEQFF.

This clonotype showed up many times. The chain recombines TRBV20-1 with TRBJ2-7; the D gene is possibly TRBD2 (5 bases). This CDR3 region has 13 residues. Per germline, CDR1 DFQATT and CDR2 SNEGSKA (reference sequence). The V and J ends lost 2 bases and 6 bases respectively, with 14 bases between them. DNA of the CDR3: TGCAGTGCTAGAAAGCGGTCAGAAGGCGAGCAGTACTTC. This codes for CSARKRSEGEQYF.

The CDR3 region is CAWSAARTGDFGELFF. The CDR3 DNA reads TGTGCCTGGAGTGCAGCCCGGACAGGGGATTTCGGGGAGCTGTTTTTT. The chain uses TRBV30 and TRBJ2-2, with TRBD1 identical over 9 bases. J lost 7 bases, V lost 1 base, and 10 bases had no gene match. In germline, CDR1 is GTSNPN, CDR2 SVGIG (reference sequence). The CDR3 contains 16 residues.

This clonotype has more than one count but fewer than ten. The DNA for the CDR3 is TGTGCCAGCAGTTTAGGCCATAAAGGGGATGAGCAGTTCTTC. Translation gives CASSLGHKGDEQFF. The rearrangement uses TRBV12-3 or TRBV12-4 and TRBJ2-1, with a tentative D call TRBD1 (5 bases). The V and J ends lost 1 base and 8 bases respectively, with 12 bases between them. The CDR3 runs to 14 residues.

This rearrangement joins TRBV7-3 to TRBJ2-1, with a possible D match to TRBD1 (5 bases). The V end lost 5 bases, the J end lost 10 bases, and 21 bases lay between the germline ends. Per the germline V gene, CDR1 is SGHTA and CDR2 is FQGTGA. The CDR3 loop spans 15 amino acids. Written as DNA, the CDR3 is TGTGCCAGCAGCCAGGCAGGAACAGGTTATTACGAGCAGTTCTTC. It translates to CASSQAGTGYYEQFF. Full variable domain (remainder filled in from reference TRBV7-3 and TRBJ2-1): GAGVSQTPSNKVTEKGKYVELRCDPISGHTALYWYRQSLGQGPEFLIYFQGTGAADDSGLPNDRFFAVRPEGSVSTLKIQRTERGDSAVYLCASSQAGTGYYEQFFGPGTRLTVL.

The table lists this clonotype with a few counts. This sequence may be a read error, since a much larger clone differs from it by one base. In DNA form, the CDR3 reads TGCGCCAGCAGCTTAGTAGCGGGGGTTAATGAGCAGTACTTC. Protein sequence: CASSLVAGVNEQYF. The gene calls are TRBV5-1 and TRBJ2-7; 9 nucleotides line up with TRBD2. V lost 2 bases, J lost 7 bases, and 7 bases stayed unmatched. From germline, CDR1 is SGHRS and CDR2 YFSETQ. This CDR3 has 14 amino acids. The complete variable domain, with remaining parts taken from reference TRBV5-1 and TRBJ2-7, reads KAGVTQTPRYLIKTRGQQVTLSCSPISGHRSVSWYQQTPGQGLQFLFEYFSETQRNKGNFPGRFSGRQFSNSRSEMNVSTLELGDSALYLCASSLVAGVNEQYFGPGTRLTVT.

This clonotype was counted many times. J is TRBJ1-5 and V is TRBV12-3 or TRBV12-4; D is perhaps TRBD1 (5 bases). With 4 bases removed from V and 1 base from J, the gap between germline ends came to 8 bases. CDR3 size: 14 residues. The CDR3 spells CASSSDSSNQPQHF. DNA of the CDR3: TGTGCCAGCAGTTCCGACAGCAGCAATCAGCCCCAGCATTTT.

A note on this clonotype: A read error is possible here, since a much larger clone lies one base away. J is TRBJ2-1 and V is TRBV20-1; 8 bases align to TRBD2. The DNA end favors TRBJ2-7, so the J call may be wrong. This CDR3 comprises 14 residues. Per germline, CDR1 DFQATT and CDR2 SNEGSKA (reference sequence). This CDR3 is CSASPGLVPNEQYF. DNA of the CDR3: TGCAGTGCCAGTCCGGGACTAGTTCCCAATGAGCAGTACTTC.

V usage is TRBV4-1 and J usage is TRBJ2-3; D uncertain. Germline loops: CDR1 MGHRA, CDR2 YSYEKL. This CDR3 region has 13 residues. The V gene lost 4 bases and the J gene lost 5 bases, with 10 bases spanning the gap. This CDR3 reads CASSPLVLDTQYF. The CDR3 DNA sequence: TGCGCCAGCAGCCCGTTAGTTTTAGATACGCAGTATTTT.

J is TRBJ2-6 and V is TRBV15, with a weak D call TRBD1 (6 bases). V was cut by 0 bases and J by 0 bases, with 15 bases left in between. CDR1 is LNHNV, CDR2 YYDKDF, per germline (reference sequence). This CDR3 is built from 19 residues. The CDR3 protein is CATSRDRNRVISGANVLTF. CDR3 nucleotide sequence: TGTGCCACCAGCAGAGATCGTAACAGGGTCATCTCTGGGGCCAACGTCCTGACTTTC.

This clonotype was seen at least ten times. The CDR3 loop reads CAISDWPLSTYEQYF. In DNA, the CDR3 is TGTGCCATCAGTGACTGGCCGTTGTCTACTTACGAGCAGTACTTC. The V gene is TRBV10-3, the J gene TRBJ2-7; D call uncertain. V shed 3 bases and J shed 4 bases, with 16 bases lying between them. The germline CDR1 and CDR2 sequences are ENHRY and SYGVKD. This CDR3 comprises 15 residues.

In this sample, this clonotype turned up a few times. The chain combines TRBV5-6 with TRBJ2-7; TRBD2 agrees at 7 bases. After removal of 4 bases from V and 4 bases from J, the junction contained 23 bases not matched to a gene. The CDR3 is 19 residues long. Germline V gene lookup returns CDR1 SGHDT and CDR2 YYEEEE. The CDR3, as DNA: TGTGCCAGCAGCGCCCGAAGGTTAGTGGGACTACGGGGCTCGTACGAGCAGTACTTC. Its protein product is CASSARRLVGLRGSYEQYF.

This clonotype was seen ten or more times. V is TRBV11-2 and J is TRBJ2-5; D remains ambiguous. V lost 1 base, J lost 2 bases, and 8 bases lay in between. The CDR3 extends over 14 amino acids. Germline CDR1 SGHAT, CDR2 FQNNGV. CDR3 coding DNA: TGTGCCAGCAGCTTAGGACGGATACAAGAGACCCAGTACTTC. Translating it yields CASSLGRIQETQYF.

This sequence joins TRBV18 and TRBJ2-3; the match to TRBD1 covers 9 bases. Trimming at V came to 7 bases and at J to 5 bases, leaving 4 bases not matched to a gene. This CDR3 is 13 amino acids long. CDR1 and CDR2 from the germline V gene are KGHSH and LQKENI. The CDR3 region is CASFGQGRDTQYF. The CDR3 DNA follows: TGTGCCAGCTTCGGACAGGGGAGAGATACGCAGTATTTT.